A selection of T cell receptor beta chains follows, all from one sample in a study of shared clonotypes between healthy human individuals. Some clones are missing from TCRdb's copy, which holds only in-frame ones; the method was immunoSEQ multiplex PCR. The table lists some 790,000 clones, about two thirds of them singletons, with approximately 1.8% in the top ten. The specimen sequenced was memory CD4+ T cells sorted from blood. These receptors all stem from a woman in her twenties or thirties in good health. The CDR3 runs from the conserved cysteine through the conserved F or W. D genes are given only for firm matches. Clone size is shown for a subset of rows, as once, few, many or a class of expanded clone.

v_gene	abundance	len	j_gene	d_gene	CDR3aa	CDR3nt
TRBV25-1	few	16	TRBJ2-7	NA	CASSDTPGALTYEQYF	TGTGCCAGCAGTGACACTCCAGGGGCCCTTACCTACGAGCAGTACTTC
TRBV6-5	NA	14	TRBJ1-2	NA	CASSYSSGIYGYTF	TGTGCCAGCAGTTACTCGTCAGGGATCTATGGCTACACCTTC
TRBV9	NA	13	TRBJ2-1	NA	CASSVNINNEQFF	TGTGCCAGCAGCGTTAATATCAACAATGAGCAGTTCTTC
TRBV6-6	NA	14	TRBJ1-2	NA	CASSYGSETDGYTF	TGTGCCAGCAGTTACGGATCGGAAACCGATGGCTACACCTTC
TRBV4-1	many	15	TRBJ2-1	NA	CASSQTGTVKTEQFF	TGCGCCAGCAGCCAGACCGGGACCGTCAAGACGGAGCAGTTCTTC
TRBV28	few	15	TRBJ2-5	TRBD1	CASSLFQGAKETQYF	TGTGCCAGCAGTTTATTCCAGGGGGCAAAGGAGACCCAGTACTTC
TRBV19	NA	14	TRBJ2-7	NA	CASSKEGRGYEQYF	TGTGCCAGTAGCAAAGAGGGCAGAGGCTACGAGCAGTACTTC
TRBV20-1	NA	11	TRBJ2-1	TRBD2	CSAPVGRERFF	TGCAGTGCCCCAGTAGGGAGGGAACGGTTCTTC
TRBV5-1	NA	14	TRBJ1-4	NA	CASSKGMTNEKLFF	TGCGCCAGCAGCAAAGGGATGACTAATGAAAAACTGTTTTTT
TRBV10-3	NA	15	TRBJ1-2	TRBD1	CAISPGTGFLEGYTF	TGTGCCATCAGCCCCGGGACAGGGTTTTTAGAAGGCTACACCTTC
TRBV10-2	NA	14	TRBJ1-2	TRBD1	CASSPGQGVGGYTF	TGCGCCAGCAGTCCGGGACAGGGGGTGGGAGGCTACACCTTC
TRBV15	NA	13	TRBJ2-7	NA	CATSRGAGERKYF	TGTGCCACCAGCCGGGGGGCTGGGGAGCGCAAGTACTTC
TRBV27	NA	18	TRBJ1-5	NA	CASSLSVPTPWGNQPQHF	TGTGCCAGCAGTTTATCAGTCCCGACACCCTGGGGCAATCAGCCCCAGCATTTT
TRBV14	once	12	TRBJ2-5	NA	CASSQVQAGQYF	TGTGCCAGCAGCCAAGTGCAAGCCGGGCAGTACTTC
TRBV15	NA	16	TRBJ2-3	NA	CATSRGRDGNTDTQYF	TGTGCCACCAGCCGGGGACGGGACGGGAACACAGATACGCAGTATTTT
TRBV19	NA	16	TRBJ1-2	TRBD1	CASTLTGGSQNYGYTF	TGTGCCAGTACCCTGACAGGGGGCAGTCAAAACTATGGCTACACCTTC
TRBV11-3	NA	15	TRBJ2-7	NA	CASSLGAGTRDEQYF	TGTGCCAGCAGCTTAGGGGCAGGCACTCGAGACGAGCAGTACTTC
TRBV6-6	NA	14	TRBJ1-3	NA	CASSFQLTGDTIYF	TGTGCCAGCAGTTTCCAGCTGACAGGAGACACCATATATTTT
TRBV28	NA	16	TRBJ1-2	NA	CASSFGGTSSNYGYTF	TGTGCCAGCAGTTTTGGGGGGACTTCTTCTAACTATGGCTACACCTTC
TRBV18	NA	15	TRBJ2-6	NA	CASSRGNSGANVLTF	TGTGCCAGCTCACGCGGGAACTCTGGGGCCAACGTCCTGACTTTC
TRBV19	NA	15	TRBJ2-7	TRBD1	CASSHWWDRADEQYF	TGTGCCAGTAGTCATTGGTGGGACAGGGCCGACGAGCAGTACTTC
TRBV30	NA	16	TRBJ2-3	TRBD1	CAWNSGQGALTDTQYF	TGTGCCTGGAATTCGGGACAGGGGGCTTTGACAGATACGCAGTATTTT
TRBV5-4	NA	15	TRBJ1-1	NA	CASSSAGFRLSEAFF	TGTGCCAGCAGCTCAGCAGGGTTTAGGTTGTCGGAAGCTTTCTTT
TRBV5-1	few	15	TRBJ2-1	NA	CASSLDLASYNEQFF	TGCGCCAGCAGCTTGGATCTAGCCTCCTACAATGAGCAGTTCTTC
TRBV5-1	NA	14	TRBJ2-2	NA	CASSGGQEGGELFF	TGCGCCAGCAGCGGAGGACAAGAGGGCGGGGAGCTGTTTTTT
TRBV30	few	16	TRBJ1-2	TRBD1	CAWSAAGTGLNYGYTF	TGTGCCTGGAGTGCAGCCGGGACAGGGCTTAACTATGGCTACACCTTC
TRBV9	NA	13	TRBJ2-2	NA	CASSVGGTGELFF	TGTGCCAGCAGCGTAGGGGGCACCGGGGAGCTGTTTTTT